One sample yielded the 5 T cell receptor beta chains listed below, sequenced in a study of cytomegalovirus exposure and HLA in healthy donors. Use of 60 Vbeta and 13 Jbeta primers characterized the PCR. Here immunoSEQ multiplex PCR was the method, and the copy in TCRdb shows in-frame clones only, minus some. The repertoire has 70,000 or so clones, about 80% of them found once; the top ten carry roughly 7.8%. Sequencing used PBMCs. Receptors originate from a man aged 18 to 29 in good health and CMV-seropositive.

This clone has more than one count but fewer than ten. The V call is TRBV28, the J call TRBJ1-4; D unclear. Germline values: CDR1 MDHEN, CDR2 SYDVKM. Trimming shortened V by 7 bases and J by 4 bases, and 4 bases separated the two germline ends. The CDR3 covers 11 residues. The CDR3 sequence is CASIFNEKLFF. Written as DNA, the CDR3 is TGTGCCAGCATCTTTAATGAAAAACTGTTTTTT.

The chain links TRBV6-5 to TRBJ1-5; 10 nucleotides match TRBD1. Germline V gives CDR1 MNHEY, CDR2 SVGAGI. V trimming: 6 bases; J trimming: 7 bases; junction bases outside the gene matches: 6. The CDR3 runs to 14 residues. CDR3 DNA: TGTGCCAGCAGCATGGGGACAGGGGAGCAGCCCCAGCATTTT. Its protein product is CASSMGTGEQPQHF.

The chain joins TRBV15 to TRBJ2-7; 16 positions match TRBD2. The trim removed 8 bases at V and 4 bases at J, leaving 8 bases unmatched. The CDR3 has 16 amino acids. CDR1 is LNHNV, CDR2 YYDKDF, per germline (reference sequence). As DNA, the CDR3 is TGTGCCACCTCCGGGACTAGCGGGGGGGCCTCGTACGAGCAGTACTTC. Its translation: CATSGTSGGASYEQYF.

This clone appeared a single time. The chain is built from TRBV18 and TRBJ1-1; D not resolved. The CDR3 is 15 residues long. The V end lost 2 bases, the J end lost 6 bases, and 16 bases lay between the germline ends. CDR1 is KGHSH, CDR2 LQKENI, per germline. The CDR3 nucleotides read TGTGCCAGCTCACCAATAACAGTTCCATCGCCTGAAGCTTTCTTT. Amino acid sequence: CASSPITVPSPEAFF.

The gene calls are TRBV28 and TRBJ1-6; 7 bases align to TRBD1. The CDR3 spans 15 residues. V was pared by 7 bases and J by 3 bases, with 6 bases of the junction left unmatched. Germline CDR1 MDHEN, CDR2 SYDVKM. CDR3 sequence (DNA): TGTGCCAGCACCGGGGACAGTAACTATAATTCACCCCTCCACTTT. Translating it yields CASTGDSNYNSPLHF.